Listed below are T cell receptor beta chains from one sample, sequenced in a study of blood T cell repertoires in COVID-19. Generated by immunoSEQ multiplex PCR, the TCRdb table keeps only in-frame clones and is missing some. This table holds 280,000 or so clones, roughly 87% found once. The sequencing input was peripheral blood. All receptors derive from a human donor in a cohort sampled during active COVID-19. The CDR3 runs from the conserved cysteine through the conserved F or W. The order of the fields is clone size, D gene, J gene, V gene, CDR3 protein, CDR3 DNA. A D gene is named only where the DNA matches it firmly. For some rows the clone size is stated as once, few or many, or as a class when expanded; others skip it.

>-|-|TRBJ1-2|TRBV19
CASSIRSREDGYTF
TGTGCCAGTAGTATCAGGTCCAGGGAGGATGGCTACACCTTC
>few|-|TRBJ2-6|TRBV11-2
CASSLAHSGANVLTF
TGTGCCAGCAGCTTAGCCCACTCTGGGGCCAACGTCCTGACTTTC
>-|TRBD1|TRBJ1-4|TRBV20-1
CSAKRGQKLFF
TGCAGTGCTAAGAGGGGGCAAAAACTGTTTTTT
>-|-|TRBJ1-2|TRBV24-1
CATSDFPGDGYTF
TGTGCCACCAGTGATTTCCCCGGGGATGGCTACACCTTC
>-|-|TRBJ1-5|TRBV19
CASSIMAVSNQPQHF
TGTGCCAGTAGTATCATGGCCGTTAGCAATCAGCCCCAGCATTTT
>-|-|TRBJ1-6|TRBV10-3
CAISEGGENSPLHF
TGTGCCATCAGTGAGGGGGGGGAAAATTCACCCCTCCACTTT
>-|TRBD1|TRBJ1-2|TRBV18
CASSGTGNYGYTF
TGTGCCAGCTCAGGGACAGGAAACTATGGCTACACCTTC
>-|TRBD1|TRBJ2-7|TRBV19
CASSPTGMLYEQYF
TGTGCCAGTAGCCCGACAGGGATGCTCTACGAGCAGTACTTC
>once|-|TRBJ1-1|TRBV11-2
CASGHGTANTEAFF
TGTGCCAGCGGTCATGGGACTGCGAACACTGAAGCTTTCTTT
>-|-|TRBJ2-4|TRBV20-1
CSAPLGNIQYF
TGCAGTGCCCCCCTCGGAAACATTCAGTACTTC
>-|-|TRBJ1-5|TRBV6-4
CASSDSAENQPQHF
TGTGCCAGCAGTGACTCAGCGGAAAATCAGCCCCAGCATTTT
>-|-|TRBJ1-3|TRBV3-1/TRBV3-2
CASSPTGLVNTIYF
TGTGCCAGCAGTCCAACAGGGCTAGTAAACACCATATATTTT
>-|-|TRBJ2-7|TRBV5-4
CASSANRANYEQYF
TGTGCCAGCAGCGCAAACAGGGCAAACTACGAGCAGTACTTC
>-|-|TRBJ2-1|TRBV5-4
CASSFGGGSYNEQFF
TGTGCCAGCAGCTTCGGGGGAGGATCCTACAATGAGCAGTTCTTC
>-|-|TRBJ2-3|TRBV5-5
CASSLPGGGTDTQYF
TGTGCCAGCAGCTTGCCTGGCGGGGGCACAGATACGCAGTATTTT
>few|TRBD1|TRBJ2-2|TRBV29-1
CSVDQGASGELFF
TGCAGCGTGGACCAGGGGGCGTCCGGGGAGCTGTTTTTT
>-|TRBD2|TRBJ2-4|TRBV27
CASSPRGLAGNIQYF
TGTGCCAGCAGTCCACGAGGACTAGCGGGAAACATTCAGTACTTC
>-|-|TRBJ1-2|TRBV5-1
CASSSGITVDGYTF
TGCGCCAGCAGCTCCGGGATTACAGTTGATGGCTACACCTTC
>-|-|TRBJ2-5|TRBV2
CASSRDNQETQYF
TGTGCCAGCAGCCGGGACAACCAAGAGACCCAGTACTTC
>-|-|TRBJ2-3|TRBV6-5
CASRSTRNTDTQYF
TGTGCCAGCAGATCGACTAGAAACACAGATACGCAGTATTTT
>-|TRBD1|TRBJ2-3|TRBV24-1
CATSGSPDRASTDTQYF
TGTGCCACCAGTGGTTCTCCGGACAGGGCTAGCACAGATACGCAGTATTTT
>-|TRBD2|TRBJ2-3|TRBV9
CASSPLAGGSTDTQYF
TGTGCCAGCAGCCCACTAGCGGGAGGTAGCACAGATACGCAGTATTTT
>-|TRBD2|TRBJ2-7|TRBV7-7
CASSPGLAGVYEQYF
TGTGCCAGCAGCCCGGGACTAGCGGGAGTCTACGAGCAGTACTTC
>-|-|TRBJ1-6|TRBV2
CASIQGYNSPLHF
TGTGCCAGCATACAGGGTTATAATTCACCCCTCCACTTT
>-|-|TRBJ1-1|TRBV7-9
CASSYGANTEAFF
TGTGCCAGCAGTTATGGAGCGAACACTGAAGCTTTCTTT
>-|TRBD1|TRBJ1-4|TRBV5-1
CASGRQGGNEKLFF
TGCGCCAGCGGCAGACAGGGGGGAAATGAAAAACTGTTTTTT
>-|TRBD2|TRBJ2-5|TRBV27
CASSPRGLAGEQETQYF
TGTGCCAGCAGTCCGCGGGGGCTAGCGGGAGAGCAGGAGACCCAGTACTTC
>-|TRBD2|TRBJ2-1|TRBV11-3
CASSLGGLAADEQFF
TGTGCCAGCAGCTTAGGTGGACTAGCGGCCGATGAGCAGTTCTTC
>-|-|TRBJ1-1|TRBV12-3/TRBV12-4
CASRANTEAFF
TGTGCCAGCAGGGCTAACACTGAAGCTTTCTTT
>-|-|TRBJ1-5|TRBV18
CASSPLEHSNQPQHF
TGTGCCAGCTCACCACTCGAACATAGCAATCAGCCCCAGCATTTT
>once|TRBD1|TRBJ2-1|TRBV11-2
CASRGQASNEQFF
TGTGCCAGCCGGGGACAGGCGTCCAATGAGCAGTTCTTC
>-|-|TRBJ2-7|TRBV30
CAGIQVKSYEQYF
TGTGCCGGGATCCAGGTAAAATCCTACGAGCAGTACTTC
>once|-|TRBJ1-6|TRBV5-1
CASSLGDTDSPLHF
TGCGCCAGCAGCTTGGGCGATACGGATTCACCCCTCCACTTT
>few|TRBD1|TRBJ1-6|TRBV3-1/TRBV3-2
CASSQIRTGALHF
TGTGCCAGCAGCCAGATCAGGACAGGAGCCCTCCACTTT
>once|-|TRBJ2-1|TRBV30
CAWDPGPPGNNEQFF
TGTGCCTGGGATCCTGGGCCTCCCGGTAACAATGAGCAGTTCTTC
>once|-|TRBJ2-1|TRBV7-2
CASSLGQVAEQFF
TGTGCCAGCAGCTTAGGGCAGGTAGCGGAGCAGTTCTTC
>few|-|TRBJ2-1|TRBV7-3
CASSSNGNNEQFF
TGTGCCAGCAGCTCGAACGGGAACAATGAGCAGTTCTTC
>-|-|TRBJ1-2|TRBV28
CASSIQNYGYTF
TGTGCCAGCAGTATACAGAACTATGGCTACACCTTC
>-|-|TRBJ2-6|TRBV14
CASSQIRTRANVLTF
TGTGCCAGCAGCCAAATCAGGACAAGGGCCAACGTCCTGACTTTC
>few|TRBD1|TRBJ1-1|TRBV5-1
CASSLGTALSTEAFF
TGCGCCAGCAGCCTGGGGACAGCACTAAGCACTGAAGCTTTCTTT
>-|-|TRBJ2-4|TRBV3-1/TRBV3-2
CASSQLHPSAKNIQYF
TGTGCCAGCAGCCAATTACACCCGTCGGCCAAAAACATTCAGTACTTC
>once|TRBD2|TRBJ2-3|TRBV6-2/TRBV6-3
CASSYGGAGGSLNTQYF
TGTGCCAGCAGTTACGGGGGAGCGGGAGGGTCCCTAAATACGCAGTATTTT
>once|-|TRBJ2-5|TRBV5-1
CASSLAGDTTGGTQYF
TGCGCCAGCAGCTTGGCCGGCGATACCACCGGCGGGACCCAGTACTTC
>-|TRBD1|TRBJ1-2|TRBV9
CASSPGTGSYGYTF
TGTGCCAGCAGCCCCGGGACAGGCTCCTATGGCTACACCTTC
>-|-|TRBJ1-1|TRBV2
CASRAGQTEAFF
TGTGCCAGCAGGGCAGGCCAGACGGAAGCTTTCTTT
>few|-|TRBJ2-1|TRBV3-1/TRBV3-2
CASSQDRFEQFF
TGTGCCAGCAGCCAAGATCGGTTTGAACAGTTCTTC
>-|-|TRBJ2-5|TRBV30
CAWSSRETQYF
TGTGCCTGGAGTTCTCGAGAGACCCAGTACTTC
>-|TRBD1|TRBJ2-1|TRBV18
CASSPLQGASNEQFF
TGTGCCAGCTCACCACTACAGGGGGCGTCCAATGAGCAGTTCTTC
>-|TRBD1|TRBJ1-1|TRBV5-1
CASSSTGDRHMNTEAFF
TGCGCCAGCAGCTCTACAGGGGACCGCCACATGAACACTGAAGCTTTCTTT
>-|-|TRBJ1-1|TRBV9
CASSVAMGRGTEAFF
TGTGCCAGCAGCGTAGCTATGGGTAGGGGCACTGAAGCTTTCTTT
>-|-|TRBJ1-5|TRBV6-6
CASTNREQWPQHF
TGTGCCAGCACCAACAGGGAGCAATGGCCCCAGCATTTT
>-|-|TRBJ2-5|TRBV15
CATSRDMGSQETQYF
TGTGCCACCAGCAGAGATATGGGGAGCCAAGAGACCCAGTACTTC
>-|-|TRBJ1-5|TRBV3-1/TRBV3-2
CASSKGPGLRQPQHF
TGTGCCAGCAGCAAAGGACCAGGGCTGCGGCAGCCCCAGCATTTT
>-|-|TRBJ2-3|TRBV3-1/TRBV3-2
CASSQASPGTQYF
TGTGCCAGCAGCCAAGCTAGCCCTGGTACGCAGTATTTT